The entry that follows covers one T cell receptor beta chain sequence. The target antigen is unknown. One entry per CDR3 protein, called by TCRdb with MiXCR from the RT-PCR reads. The table has more than 450,000 distinct CDR3 sequences, 12% seen once. The V and J ends lost 1 base and 7 bases respectively, with 12 bases between them. This CDR3 is 13 amino acids long. Germline-derived CDR1 and CDR2 are DFQATT and SNEGSKA (reference sequence). This specimen belongs to a study of response to subunit inactivated influenza vaccine. Whole-study results and caveats: That few new T cells are recruited by each seasonal influenza vaccination was the authors' suggestion.

The chain is built from TRBV20-1 and TRBJ2-3; the D is unclear. The sample here was PBMCs from blood, taken on the day of vaccination. This TCR came from a man aged 45-60 years who received an inactivated influenza vaccine. The CDR3 loop reads CSARAPGRNTQYF. CDR3 sequence (DNA): TGCAGTGCTAGAGCTCCCGGCAGGAATACGCAGTATTTT.